Below, one T cell receptor (beta chain) is given with its context. V dropped 2 bases and J dropped 5 bases, with 9 bases sitting between them. Germline-derived CDR1 and CDR2 are SEHNR and FQNEAQ (reference sequence). This CDR3 has 13 amino acids. The sample comes from a study of blood T cell repertoires in COVID-19. The overall study: Italy, Spain and the United States were the sources of the convalescent and acute COVID-19 samples. T cells, B-cell-depleted T cells, or PBMCs provided the cDNA or gDNA that served as material.

Methods used by the authors: Cell counts per sample came from amplifying reference gene primers. TCRdb's copy holds only in-frame clones and misses some; the assay was immunoSEQ multiplex PCR. That table furnishes V, J and clone size, whereas the DNA furnished D and trimming. The sample carries 35,000 to 45,000 clones, 79% recorded once. The V gene is TRBV7-9, the J gene TRBJ2-5; no clear D gene. The clonotype originates from a woman over 75 with acute or convalescent COVID-19. The sequencing sample was made of peripheral blood. In nucleotides, the CDR3 is TGTGCCAGCAGCTTACCCCCTCCGGAGACCCAGTACTTC. Amino acids: CASSLPPPETQYF.